The rows below give T cell receptor beta chains drawn from one sample of a study of OX40 agonist ivuxolimab in advanced cancers. TCRdb's copy holds only in-frame clones and misses some; the assay was immunoSEQ multiplex PCR. The sample contains about 22,000 clones, approximately 80% of which appear only once. The starting material was CD4+ or CD8+ T cells sorted from blood, obtained in a trial of the OX40 agonist ivuxolimab. These receptors all stem from an adult with an advanced solid tumor such as melanoma, head and neck, liver or kidney cancer. Each CDR3 is given without its conserved first and last residue. The order of the fields is CDR3 length, J gene, V gene, CDR3 protein.

cdr3_length: 14
j_call: TRBJ2-2
v_call: TRBV13
cdr3_aa: ASIKGAGSYTGELF

cdr3_length: 14
j_call: TRBJ1-3
v_call: TRBV13
cdr3_aa: ASSLGRDRGGNTIY

cdr3_length: 12
j_call: TRBJ1-1
v_call: TRBV6-4
cdr3_aa: ASSQGPGGTEAF

cdr3_length: 16
j_call: TRBJ2-2
v_call: TRBV2
cdr3_aa: ASTEGYQGTSNTGELF

cdr3_length: 12
j_call: TRBJ2-3
v_call: TRBV21-1
cdr3_aa: ASSKGKGTDTQY

cdr3_length: 14
j_call: TRBJ1-2
v_call: TRBV4-1
cdr3_aa: ASSQALGQGNYGYT

cdr3_length: 13
j_call: TRBJ2-1
v_call: TRBV19
cdr3_aa: ASSTASGSGVEQF

cdr3_length: 14
j_call: TRBJ2-6
v_call: TRBV19
cdr3_aa: ASSISGLYGANVLT

cdr3_length: 10
j_call: TRBJ2-3
v_call: TRBV28
cdr3_aa: ASSYSGDTQY

cdr3_length: 13
j_call: TRBJ2-3
v_call: TRBV7-3
cdr3_aa: ASSELAGSTDTQY

cdr3_length: 13
j_call: TRBJ2-1
v_call: TRBV4-1
cdr3_aa: ASSQVGTKSHEQF

cdr3_length: 14
j_call: TRBJ1-1
v_call: TRBV7-6
cdr3_aa: ASSLEAERLNTEAF

cdr3_length: 12
j_call: TRBJ2-7
v_call: TRBV9
cdr3_aa: ASSAGPPAGEQY

cdr3_length: 11
j_call: TRBJ1-1
v_call: TRBV7-6
cdr3_aa: ASSLAGGIEAF

cdr3_length: 11
j_call: TRBJ2-7
v_call: TRBV7-9
cdr3_aa: ASSLVPNYEQY

cdr3_length: 12
j_call: TRBJ1-1
v_call: TRBV27
cdr3_aa: ASSLIQSGTEAF

cdr3_length: 13
j_call: TRBJ1-5
v_call: TRBV5-6
cdr3_aa: ASSYRDRGNQPQH

cdr3_length: 12
j_call: TRBJ2-7
v_call: TRBV7-9
cdr3_aa: ASSEGTGFDEQY

cdr3_length: 14
j_call: TRBJ2-1
v_call: TRBV2
cdr3_aa: ASSEAETASYNEQF

cdr3_length: 14
j_call: TRBJ2-3
v_call: TRBV15
cdr3_aa: ATSRDRAGPENTQY

cdr3_length: 12
j_call: TRBJ2-7
v_call: TRBV28
cdr3_aa: ASSSGPSLYEQY

cdr3_length: 12
j_call: TRBJ2-1
v_call: TRBV29-1
cdr3_aa: SVEGGEPPNEQF

cdr3_length: 13
j_call: TRBJ1-5
v_call: TRBV6-5
cdr3_aa: ASSNTGGSNQPQH

cdr3_length: 13
j_call: TRBJ2-3
v_call: TRBV14
cdr3_aa: ASSQESLFTDTQY

cdr3_length: 12
j_call: TRBJ2-5
v_call: TRBV27
cdr3_aa: ASSLLASGETQY

cdr3_length: 11
j_call: TRBJ1-4
v_call: TRBV6-5
cdr3_aa: ASSYSASEKLF

cdr3_length: 13
j_call: TRBJ1-6
v_call: TRBV2
cdr3_aa: ASSERSGENSPLH

cdr3_length: 17
j_call: TRBJ2-2
v_call: TRBV7-6
cdr3_aa: ASSLAFPSQGFFSGELF

cdr3_length: 12
j_call: TRBJ1-1
v_call: TRBV21-1
cdr3_aa: ASSKVVQGLEAF

cdr3_length: 12
j_call: TRBJ1-4
v_call: TRBV15
cdr3_aa: ATSTRIGPEKLF

cdr3_length: 12
j_call: TRBJ2-7
v_call: TRBV28
cdr3_aa: ASSFLGQDHEQY

cdr3_length: 15
j_call: TRBJ2-3
v_call: TRBV7-2
cdr3_aa: ASSSGTSGFSTDTQY

cdr3_length: 14
j_call: TRBJ1-5
v_call: TRBV7-9
cdr3_aa: ASSLEGTGSNQPQH

cdr3_length: 13
j_call: TRBJ1-2
v_call: TRBV5-4
cdr3_aa: ASSLGSGTNYGYT

cdr3_length: 11
j_call: TRBJ1-2
v_call: TRBV28
cdr3_aa: ASSLGSGNGYT

cdr3_length: 14
j_call: TRBJ2-1
v_call: TRBV9
cdr3_aa: ASSAPERSTYNEQF

cdr3_length: 12
j_call: TRBJ1-4
v_call: TRBV5-4
cdr3_aa: ASSLEGDWGKLF

cdr3_length: 9
j_call: TRBJ2-7
v_call: TRBV28
cdr3_aa: ASSARDEQY

cdr3_length: 13
j_call: TRBJ2-7
v_call: TRBV4-1
cdr3_aa: ASSHRGNGGYEQY

cdr3_length: 15
j_call: TRBJ1-3
v_call: TRBV11-1
cdr3_aa: ASSTLQGPLSGNTIY

cdr3_length: 13
j_call: TRBJ2-7
v_call: TRBV6-5
cdr3_aa: ASSYPRKGTYEQY

cdr3_length: 13
j_call: TRBJ2-4
v_call: TRBV5-8
cdr3_aa: ASSLRVLSGDIQY

cdr3_length: 13
j_call: TRBJ1-2
v_call: TRBV12-5
cdr3_aa: ASVITGGALYGYT

cdr3_length: 10
j_call: TRBJ2-2
v_call: TRBV27
cdr3_aa: ASSSHIRELF

cdr3_length: 14
j_call: TRBJ2-3
v_call: TRBV29-1
cdr3_aa: SVEDRAGAVTDTQY

cdr3_length: 12
j_call: TRBJ2-2
v_call: TRBV10-2
cdr3_aa: ASSGQGRTGELF

cdr3_length: 11
j_call: TRBJ2-7
v_call: TRBV27
cdr3_aa: ASSPHPTYEQY

cdr3_length: 14
j_call: TRBJ2-3
v_call: TRBV6-6
cdr3_aa: ASSYSRGGPTDTQY